This T cell receptor (beta chain) was identified in a study of T cell repertoires in cytomegalovirus infection. For the study at large: Newly reported HLA-C-restricted and thoroughly characterized HLA-B-restricted CMV epitopes were employed. Both a matching HLA type and CMV infection were indicated by public TCR beta signatures.

Only one count was recorded for this clonotype. The antigen is undetermined. The CDR3 has 16 residues. Trimming stripped 4 bases from V and 7 bases from J, with 20 bases between. Germline values: CDR1 LNHDA, CDR2 SQIVND (reference sequence). TCRdb ran MiXCR on the reads and lists one entry per CDR3 protein. The data show about half a million distinct CDR3 sequences, 30% to 40% seen once. Sequenced material: cultured PBMCs, taken from culture after CMV antigen stimulation. The V and J genes are TRBV19 and TRBJ2-1; D might be TRBD2 (5 bases). This TCR came from a human donor in good health (CMV status not recorded). Some clones in this sample may be carry-over from other donors' samples. In DNA, the CDR3 is TGTGCCAGTAGTAGGTACCGACGGCAGCCGGGGAATGAGCAGTTCTTC. Residues: CASSRYRRQPGNEQFF.